The 18 T cell receptor beta chains in this list originate from one sample, sequenced in a study of blood T cell repertoires in COVID-19. TCRdb keeps only in-frame clones here, not all; method: immunoSEQ multiplex PCR. Of approximately 110,000 clones listed, 84% are singletons. The sample taken for sequencing was peripheral blood. All receptors come from a woman aged 40 to 49 with acute or convalescent COVID-19.

V and J are TRBV3-1 (or the pseudogene TRBV3-2) and TRBJ1-5; no clear D. CDR3 length equals 13 residues. CDR1 and CDR2 (germline): LGHDT, YNNKEL (reference sequence). V was pared by 1 base and J by 5 bases, with 6 bases between. The CDR3 region is CASSQGRDQPQHF. In DNA form, the CDR3 reads TGTGCCAGCAGCCAAGGGAGAGATCAGCCCCAGCATTTT.

The chain carries TRBV5-6 and TRBJ1-6; weak D call: TRBD1 (6 bases). This CDR3 contains 16 residues. Deletions cut 1 base from V and 1 base from J, with 9 bases between. CDR1 SGHDT and CDR2 YYEEEE come from the germline V gene. The CDR3 region is CASSLYRASYNSPLHF. The CDR3, as DNA: TGTGCCAGCAGCTTGTACAGGGCGTCCTATAATTCACCCCTCCACTTT. Full variable domain (missing parts from reference TRBV5-6 and TRBJ1-6): DAGVTQSPTHLIKTRGQQVTLRCSPKSGHDTVSWYQQALGQGPQFIFQYYEEEERQRGNFPDRFSGHQFPNYSSELNVNALLLGDSALYLCASSLYRASYNSPLHFGNGTRLTVT.

V gene TRBV5-1 combines with J gene TRBJ2-2; perhaps TRBD2 as D (6 bases). V was trimmed by 5 bases and J by 6 bases, leaving 14 bases between them. The CDR3 has 14 residues. Germline CDR1 SGHRS, CDR2 YFSETQ. CDR3 residues: CASSTQAGPGELFF. The CDR3 nucleotides are TGCGCCAGCAGTACCCAGGCGGGGCCCGGGGAGCTGTTTTTT. Supplemented by reference TRBV5-1 and TRBJ2-2, the full variable domain reads KAGVTQTPRYLIKTRGQQVTLSCSPISGHRSVSWYQQTPGQGLQFLFEYFSETQRNKGNFPGRFSGRQFSNSRSEMNVSTLELGDSALYLCASSTQAGPGELFFGEGSRLTVL.

This clone has a single count. This chain connects TRBV6-5 to TRBJ2-1; 10 bases are shared with TRBD1. Germline lookup yields CDR1 MNHEY and CDR2 SVGAGI. This CDR3 is 15 amino acids long. V lost 3 bases to trimming and J lost 9 bases; unmatched junction nucleotides: 8. The CDR3 nucleotides read TGTGCCAGCAGTTATAGGACAGGGGGTCTTGGTGAGCAGTTCTTC. Its translation: CASSYRTGGLGEQFF.

Concerning this clone itself: No DNA is shown, since the ends of the CDR3 on it are uncertain; the CDR3 is the one TCRdb lists. V usage is TRBV21-1 and J usage is TRBJ2-7; the listed D gene, TRBD1, was not tested against the DNA. TRBV21-1 is deemed a pseudogene. Termini included, the CDR3 measures 18 amino acids. The CDR3 spells CASSKALFGTGISYEQYF.

J is TRBJ1-1 and V is TRBV6-1; possible D gene TRBD1, 5 bases. This CDR3 spans 15 amino acids. The germline gives CDR1 MNHNS, CDR2 SASEGT. V gave up 1 base and J gave up 4 bases, with 13 bases separating them. CDR3 sequence: CASSEVSGGGTEAFF. CDR3 sequence (DNA): TGTGCCAGCAGTGAAGTCTCCGGGGGGGGCACTGAAGCTTTCTTT.

The V gene is TRBV2, the J gene TRBJ1-2; TRBD1 might be the D (5 bases). This CDR3 has 15 residues. V was pared by 6 bases and J by 8 bases, with 22 bases between. From germline, CDR1 is SNHLY and CDR2 FYNNEI. The CDR3 DNA follows: TGTGCCAGCAGACCTGTATTCGGGGGGGAGGAGGGCTACACCTTC. This sequence encodes CASRPVFGGEEGYTF.

V and J are TRBV5-8 and TRBJ2-1; 7 nucleotides align to TRBD2. Trimming removed 0 bases from V and 4 bases from J; junction bases left unmatched: 10. This CDR3 region has 17 residues. In germline, CDR1 is SGHTS, CDR2 YDEGEE. CDR3 sequence (DNA): TGTGCCAGCAGCTTGGTCGGTAGCGGGCGAAGATACAATGAGCAGTTCTTC. It specifies CASSLVGSGRRYNEQFF. The complete variable domain, with remaining parts taken from reference TRBV5-8 and TRBJ2-1, reads EAGVTQSPTHLIKTRGQQATLRCSPISGHTSVYWYQQALGLGLQFLLWYDEGEERNRGNFPPRFSGRQFPNYSSELNVNALELEDSALYLCASSLVGSGRRYNEQFFGPGTRLTVL.

The chain is built from TRBV6-2 or TRBV6-3 and TRBJ1-1; unclear D gene. The CDR3 runs 15 residues. Trimming stripped 3 bases from V and 1 base from J, with 12 bases between. Germline CDR1 reads MNHEY; CDR2 reads SVGEGT. CDR3 in DNA: TGTGCCAGCAGTTATTGGGCCCACGAGAACACTGAAGCTTTCTTT. It specifies CASSYWAHENTEAFF.

V gene TRBV7-2 combines with J gene TRBJ2-3; 9 positions agree with TRBD1. V trimming: 5 bases; J trimming: 3 bases; junction bases outside the gene matches: 3. From germline, CDR1 is SGHTA and CDR2 FQGNSA. The CDR3 is 14 amino acids. The chain's CDR3 is CASSVGQGTDTQYF. In DNA, the CDR3 is TGTGCCAGCAGCGTAGGACAGGGGACAGATACGCAGTATTTT.

V is TRBV2 and J is TRBJ2-1, with 7 positions matching TRBD2. The germline gives CDR1 SNHLY, CDR2 FYNNEI. The junction had 19 bases not matched to a gene; V was cut back by 9 bases and J by 5 bases. The CDR3 runs 17 residues. CDR3 sequence reads: CASTTIGERGSDNEQFF. CDR3 DNA: TGTGCCAGTACGACAATTGGTGAGCGGGGCTCGGACAATGAGCAGTTCTTC.

The rearrangement joins TRBV10-1 to TRBJ2-1, with D perhaps TRBD2 (5 bases). The CDR3 is 10 amino acids. Germline V lookup: CDR1 WNHNN, CDR2 SYGVQD (reference sequence). The ends were cut back, 10 bases at V and 10 bases at J, with 11 bases in the middle. CDR3 DNA: TGCGCCACGAGGGCTACAGAGCAGTTCTTC. This sequence encodes CATRATEQFF.

This chain connects TRBV5-6 to TRBJ1-2, with 7 bases aligning to TRBD1. The V gene's germline CDR1 is SGHDT and CDR2 YYEEEE. Trimming removed 1 base from V and 4 bases from J; junction bases left unmatched: 7. The CDR3 extends over 15 amino acids. The CDR3 here is CASSLPKDRLYGYTF. The CDR3 DNA follows: TGTGCCAGCAGCTTGCCGAAGGACAGGCTCTATGGCTACACCTTC. Based on the CDR3 plus reference TRBV5-6 and TRBJ1-2, the full variable domain is DAGVTQSPTHLIKTRGQQVTLRCSPKSGHDTVSWYQQALGQGPQFIFQYYEEEERQRGNFPDRFSGHQFPNYSSELNVNALLLGDSALYLCASSLPKDRLYGYTFGSGTRLTVV.

The chain is built from TRBV12-3 or TRBV12-4 and TRBJ1-1; tentative D call: TRBD1 (5 bases). The CDR3 is made up of 13 amino acids. The V gene lost 5 bases and the J gene lost 3 bases, with 10 bases spanning the gap. Here the CDR3 reads CASSDPGDTEAFF. DNA of the CDR3: TGTGCCAGCAGTGATCCGGGGGACACTGAAGCTTTCTTT.

This clone was counted a single time. The chain links TRBV3-1 (or the pseudogene TRBV3-2) to TRBJ2-5, with a weak D call TRBD2 (5 bases). Trimming cost V 1 base and J 4 bases, with 10 bases left between them. This CDR3 region has 14 residues. CDR1 and CDR2 (germline): LGHDT, YNNKEL (reference sequence). CDR3 region: CASSQGSGVETQYF. CDR3 sequence (DNA): TGTGCCAGCAGCCAAGGGTCCGGGGTAGAGACCCAGTACTTC.

V usage is TRBV6-6 and J usage is TRBJ2-1, with 10 bases fitting TRBD1. The V gene end was trimmed by 8 bases and the J gene end by 6 bases; junction bases not matched to a gene: 7. Germline CDR1 MNHNY, CDR2 SVGAGI (reference sequence). The CDR3 has 14 residues. CDR3 in amino acids: CASLDRGLSNEQFF. The CDR3 region has the DNA TGTGCCAGCCTAGACAGGGGGCTTTCCAATGAGCAGTTCTTC.

CDR3 in DNA: TGCAGTGCTAGTTCTGAGGGAATTAAGGGCCGCTACACCTTC. Its translation is CSASSEGIKGRYTF. The chain joins TRBV20-1 to TRBJ1-2; no clear D gene. V lost 3 bases and J lost 9, with 20 bases in between. This CDR3 is built from 14 residues. Germline CDR1 DFQATT, CDR2 SNEGSKA (reference sequence).

The chain carries TRBV11-3 and TRBJ2-3; D might be TRBD2 (6 bases). CDR1 is SGHNT, CDR2 YENEEA, per germline. V lost 6 bases and J lost 1, with 8 bases in between. CDR3 size: 13 residues. CDR3 sequence reads: CASRLAGTDTQYF. The CDR3 nucleotides read TGTGCCAGCAGACTAGCAGGCACAGATACGCAGTATTTT.